The 10 T cell receptor beta chains reported below all come from one sample, sequenced in a study of blood T cells in healthy people across ages. Sample-barcoded 5' priming and a J-beta primer mix drove a second PCR of roughly 6 to 12 cycles. TCRdb recomputed calls from the 5' RACE reads with MiXCR, one row per CDR3 protein. The data show about 620,000 distinct CDR3 sequences, roughly half seen once. The sequencing input was blood. These receptors all come from a woman older than 75 in good health.

This clonotype appeared a single time. V gene TRBV24-1 combines with J gene TRBJ1-1; D is uncertain. CDR1 is KGHDR and CDR2 is SFDVKD in the germline V gene. Trimming took off 4 bases at V and 6 bases at J, with 11 bases between the two ends. This CDR3 comprises 13 residues. This chain's CDR3 is CATSDPVGAEAFF. The CDR3 coding sequence is TGTGCCACCAGTGACCCTGTAGGAGCTGAAGCTTTCTTT.

A remark on this clonotype: This sequence may be a read error, since a much larger clone differs from it by one base. V and J are TRBV5-1 and TRBJ2-3; no reliable D call. With 4 bases removed from V and 0 bases from J, the gap between germline ends came to 6 bases. The V gene's germline CDR1 is SGHRS and CDR2 YFSETQ. The CDR3 has 13 amino acids. CDR3 nucleotide sequence: TGCGCCAGCAGCGCAGCTAGCACAGATACGCAGTATTTT. It codes for CASSAASTDTQYF. Together with reference TRBV5-1 and TRBJ2-3, the CDR3 gives the full variable domain: KAGVTQTPRYLIKTRGQQVTLSCSPISGHRSVSWYQQTPGQGLQFLFEYFSETQRNKGNFPGRFSGRQFSNSRSEMNVSTLELGDSALYLCASSAASTDTQYFGPGTRLTVL.

The rearrangement uses TRBV5-1 and TRBJ2-5, with TRBD2 matching over 14 bases. The ends lost 0 bases at V and 1 base at J; junction bases unmatched: 2. Germline loops: CDR1 SGHRS, CDR2 YFSETQ. This CDR3 spans 17 amino acids. In DNA, the CDR3 is TGCGCCAGCAGCTTGGGGACTAGCGGGGGGTCCCAAGAGACCCAGTACTTC. This gives the protein CASSLGTSGGSQETQYF.

The chain carries TRBV3-1 and TRBJ1-1; D may be TRBD1 (5 bases). The CDR3 runs 15 residues. V dropped 4 bases and J dropped 0 bases, with 12 bases sitting between them. CDR1 and CDR2 from the germline V gene are LGHDT and YNNKEL (reference sequence). The CDR3 nucleotides read TGTGCCAGCAGCCCCTCAGGGACTATGAACACTGAAGCTTTCTTT. It translates to CASSPSGTMNTEAFF. Full variable domain (rest looked up from reference TRBV3-1 and TRBJ1-1): DTAVSQTPKYLVTQMGNDKSIKCEQNLGHDTMYWYKQDSKKFLKIMFSYNNKELIINETVPNRFSPKSPDKAHLNLHINSLELGDSAVYFCASSPSGTMNTEAFFGQGTRLTVV.

In its sample, this clonotype was seen many times. The chain uses TRBV10-3 and TRBJ2-7, with 7 bases identical to TRBD1. The CDR3 sequence is 13 residues long. Per the germline V gene, CDR1 is ENHRY and CDR2 is SYGVKD. V trimming: 5 bases; J trimming: 0 bases; junction bases outside the gene matches: 1. The CDR3 sequence: CAISRDSSYEQYF. CDR3 bases: TGTGCCATCAGTCGGGACAGCTCCTACGAGCAGTACTTC.

The V gene is TRBV20-1, the J gene TRBJ2-1; the D gene is possibly TRBD1 (5 bases). V was shortened by 6 bases and J by 8 bases, with 14 bases between the two germline ends. Germline CDR1 DFQATT, CDR2 SNEGSKA (reference sequence). This CDR3 contains 12 residues. The CDR3 loop is CSARTVGDEQFF. The CDR3 DNA follows: TGCAGTGCACGTACAGTAGGGGATGAGCAGTTCTTC.

Ten or more counts support this clonotype. The chain combines TRBV27 with TRBJ2-6; weak D call: TRBD2 (6 bases). V was clipped by 7 bases and J by 2 bases, with 15 bases between them. The germline V gene has CDR1 MNHEY and CDR2 SMNVEV (reference sequence). This CDR3 spans 16 amino acids. This CDR3 is CASTQKEGTGANVLTF. The CDR3 DNA reads as TGTGCCAGCACCCAAAAGGAGGGCACTGGGGCCAACGTCCTGACTTTC.

The V gene is TRBV11-2, the J gene TRBJ1-3; D is ambiguous. Germline assignment: CDR1 SGHAT and CDR2 FQNNGV. V was clipped by 7 bases and J by 0 bases, with 13 bases between them. The CDR3 totals 15 residues. This CDR3 is CASTFEVFSGNTIYF. The DNA of the CDR3 is TGTGCCAGCACCTTCGAGGTATTCTCTGGAAACACCATATATTTT.

This clonotype was seen a few times. The chain carries TRBV30 and TRBJ2-1; the match to TRBD2 covers 12 bases. V gave up 2 bases and J gave up 7 bases; unmatched junction bases: 6. The CDR3 runs to 15 residues. The germline V gene encodes CDR1 GTSNPN and CDR2 SVGIG (reference sequence). CDR3 sequence: CAWSPGLAGLNEQFF. The CDR3 nucleotides read TGTGCCTGGAGTCCCGGACTAGCGGGACTGAATGAGCAGTTCTTC.

A single count supports this clonotype. The junction does not match germline at one end; this may be a read error. The V and J genes are TRBV6-6 and TRBJ2-7; 8 nucleotides agree with TRBD2. This CDR3 has 16 residues. Germline V gene data show CDR1 as MNHNY and CDR2 as SVGAGI (reference sequence). The CDR3 reads CAGSYSVRAGAETQYF. CDR3 sequence (DNA): TGTGCCGGCAGTTACTCCGTCCGAGCGGGAGCAGAGACCCAGTACTTT.